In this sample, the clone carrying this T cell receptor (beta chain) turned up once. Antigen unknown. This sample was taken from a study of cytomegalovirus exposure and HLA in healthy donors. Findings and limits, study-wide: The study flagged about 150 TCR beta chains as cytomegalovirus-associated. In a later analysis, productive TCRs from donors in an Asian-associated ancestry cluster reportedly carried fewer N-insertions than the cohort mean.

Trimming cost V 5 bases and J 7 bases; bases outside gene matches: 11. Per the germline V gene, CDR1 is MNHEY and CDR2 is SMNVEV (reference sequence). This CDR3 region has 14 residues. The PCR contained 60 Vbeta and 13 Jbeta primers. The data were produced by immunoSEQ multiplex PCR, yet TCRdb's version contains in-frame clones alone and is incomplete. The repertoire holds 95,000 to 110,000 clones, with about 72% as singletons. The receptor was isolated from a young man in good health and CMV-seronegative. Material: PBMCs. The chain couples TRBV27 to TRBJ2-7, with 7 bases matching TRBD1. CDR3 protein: CASSPLGQNGEQYF. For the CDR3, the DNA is TGTGCCAGCAGTCCCCTGGGACAGAACGGGGAGCAGTACTTC.